The source of this TCR beta chain is a study of T-cell memory formation after mild COVID-19. This clonotype was observed a handful of times. Germline CDR1 and CDR2: LGHDT and YNNKEL (reference sequence). The CDR3 consists of 13 residues. Trimming removed 1 base from V and 5 bases from J, with 8 bases in between. TCRdb recomputed calls from the 5' RACE reads with MiXCR, one row per CDR3 protein. The sample lists 470,000 or so distinct CDR3 sequences; 15% to 20% were seen once. The sequencing input was PBMCs or a T cell subset sorted from them (not recorded which). The receptor was isolated from an adult woman who had mild COVID-19 (a few samples of this study predate the infection). Cell type and time point are not known. The J gene is TRBJ1-1, the V gene TRBV3-1; D gene unclear. The CDR3 bases are TGTGCCAGCAGCCAAGTCCCGGGAACTGAAGCTTTCTTT. This translates into CASSQVPGTEAFF.